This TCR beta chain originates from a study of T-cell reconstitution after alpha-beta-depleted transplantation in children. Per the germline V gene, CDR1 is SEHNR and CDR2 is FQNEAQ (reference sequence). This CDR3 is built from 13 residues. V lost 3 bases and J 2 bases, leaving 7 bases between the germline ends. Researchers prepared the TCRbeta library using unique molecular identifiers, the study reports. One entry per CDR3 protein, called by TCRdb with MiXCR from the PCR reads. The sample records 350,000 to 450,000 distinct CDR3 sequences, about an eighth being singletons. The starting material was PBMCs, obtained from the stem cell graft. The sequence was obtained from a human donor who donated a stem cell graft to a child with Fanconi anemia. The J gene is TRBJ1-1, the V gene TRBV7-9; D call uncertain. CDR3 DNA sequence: TGTGCCAGCAGCTTTGATCCTAACACTGAAGCTTTCTTT. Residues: CASSFDPNTEAFF.